The 21 T cell receptor beta chains presented below share a single source sample, sequenced in a study of vaccination and CD4 T cells after COVID-19. Antigen specificity for these receptors is unknown. Cultured CD4+ T-cell DNA underwent Oncomine TCR Beta short-read sequencing. TCRdb processed the PCR reads anew with MiXCR; each CDR3 protein has one entry. The sample carries around 13,000 distinct CDR3 sequences, roughly 39% recorded once. The sample's treatment: approximately nine-day PBMC culture with coronavirus spike peptide pools or control peptides (ViraFEST assay). The sample comprised CD4+ T cells from blood, cultured in vitro. The receptors here all came from a human donor who had recovered from COVID-19.

The V gene is TRBV6-2 or TRBV6-3, the J gene TRBJ1-6; the D gene is possibly TRBD1 (5 bases). Germline CDR1 is MNHEY and CDR2 is SVGEGT. The V end was cut by 6 bases, the J end by 4 bases, with 13 bases between. CDR3 size: 15 residues. The CDR3 DNA reads TGTGCCAGCAGGATGGGACGGCTGTATAATTCACCCCTCCACTTT. Translated, it gives CASRMGRLYNSPLHF.

V gene TRBV11-3 combines with J gene TRBJ2-1, with TRBD2 matching 11 bases. V was pared by 4 bases and J by 4 bases, with 15 bases of the junction left unmatched. Germline V gene lookup returns CDR1 SGHNT and CDR2 YENEEA. This CDR3 has 19 residues. The CDR3 coding sequence is TGTGCCAGCAGCTCCTCCATGAAATTGACTAGCGGGGATTACAATGAGCAGTTCTTC. It codes for CASSSSMKLTSGDYNEQFF.

V is TRBV5-1 and J is TRBJ2-2, with D tentatively TRBD1 (6 bases). The CDR3 extends over 15 amino acids. V was clipped by 2 bases and J by 0 bases, with 8 bases between them. CDR1 is SGHRS, CDR2 YFSETQ, per germline. CDR3 residues: CASSLQGPNTGELFF. The CDR3 DNA is TGCGCCAGCAGCTTACAGGGTCCGAACACCGGGGAGCTGTTTTTT.

This clonotype was seen a few times. The V and J genes are TRBV21-1 and TRBJ1-4; whether TRBD1, the table's D call, matches the DNA was not checked. TRBV21-1 is annotated as a pseudogene. This CDR3 spans 14 amino acids. CDR3 in amino acids: CASRWAGVEEKLFF. Here the CDR3 DNA reads TGTGCCAGCAGGTGGGCGGGGGTCGAGGAAAAACTGTTTTTT.

V gene TRBV19 combines with J gene TRBJ2-1; TRBD2 agrees at 12 bases. The trim removed 5 bases at V and 4 bases at J, leaving 3 bases unmatched. CDR3 length: 15 residues. Per the germline V gene, CDR1 is LNHDA and CDR2 is SQIVND (reference sequence). The CDR3 region has the DNA TGTGCCAGTAGTCTCCTAGCGGGGGGGTACAATGAGCAGTTCTTC. Its protein is CASSLLAGGYNEQFF.

This clonotype was detected only a few times. This chain links TRBV6-1 with TRBJ1-1; tentatively, D is TRBD1 (6 bases). Germline V lookup: CDR1 MNHNS, CDR2 SASEGT. This CDR3 region has 14 residues. Trimming removed 6 bases from V and 1 base from J, with 12 bases in between. The CDR3 loop reads CASRDLQGNTEAFF. The CDR3 region has the DNA TGTGCCAGCAGAGACCTACAGGGGAACACTGAAGCTTTCTTT.

In its sample, this clonotype was seen once. The chain joins TRBV7-9 to TRBJ2-1; TRBD2 matches 10 bases. This CDR3 has 15 amino acids. J lost 6 bases, V lost 0 bases, and 2 bases had no gene match. In germline, CDR1 is SEHNR, CDR2 FQNEAQ (reference sequence). CDR3 residues: CASSLAWTSGNEQFF. The DNA of the CDR3 is TGTGCCAGCAGCTTAGCTTGGACTAGCGGCAATGAGCAGTTCTTC.

The chain recombines TRBV7-2 with TRBJ2-3; D remains ambiguous. Germline V gives CDR1 SGHTA, CDR2 FQGNSA. The CDR3 has 17 residues. V shed 5 bases and J shed 0 bases, with 18 bases lying between them. The CDR3 sequence is CASSPRRWISSTDTQYF. In nucleotides, the CDR3 is TGTGCCAGCAGCCCCCGTAGGTGGATCAGTAGCACAGATACGCAGTATTTT.

V and J are TRBV20-1 and TRBJ1-2, with D unresolved. This CDR3 has 13 amino acids. Trimming removed 0 bases at V and 4 bases at J, with 9 bases between. Germline V gene sequence: CDR1 DFQATT, CDR2 SNEGSKA (reference sequence). The CDR3 DNA sequence: TGCAGTGCTAGAGATGCCACGGGCTATGGCTACACCTTC. Translation gives CSARDATGYGYTF.

The sample holds a few counts of this clonotype. The chain carries TRBV7-8 and TRBJ2-7; weak D call: TRBD2 (6 bases). V was clipped by 1 base and J by 7 bases, with 17 bases between them. Germline V gene sequence: CDR1 SGHVS, CDR2 FQNEAQ. The CDR3 is made up of 15 amino acids. The CDR3 DNA sequence: TGTGCCAGCAGCTTAGGGCCTAGCGTGGCCCGGGAGCAGTACTTC. It codes for CASSLGPSVAREQYF.

The V call is TRBV6-1, the J call TRBJ1-1; the match to TRBD1 covers 12 bases. With V trimmed by 6 bases and J by 4 bases, 12 bases remained unmatched. In germline, CDR1 is MNHNS, CDR2 SASEGT. The CDR3 sequence is 17 residues long. The CDR3, as DNA: TGTGCCAGCAGGCTTCCGGGACAGGGGGCGGGGGGCACTGAAGCTTTCTTT. It codes for CASRLPGQGAGGTEAFF.

This clonotype was seen a few times. An end of the junction does not agree with germline; a read error may underlie this. V and J are TRBV15 and TRBJ1-2, with no clear D. This CDR3 is 15 amino acids long. Germline V CDR1 and CDR2: LNHNV, YYDKDF (reference sequence). CDR3 amino acids: CATSREEWYNYGYTF. CDR3 coding DNA: TGTGCCACCAGCCGAGAGGAATGGTATAACTATGGCTACACCTTC.

The chain uses TRBV2 and TRBJ1-2, with D unclear. CDR3 size: 12 residues. Trimming left V 8 bases short and J 6 bases short, with 13 bases between. Germline CDR1 and CDR2: SNHLY and FYNNEI. Written as DNA, the CDR3 is TGTGCCAGCCAACGGACGGTGGATGGCTACACCTTC. Translating gives CASQRTVDGYTF.

This clonotype was detected only a few times. The chain's CDR3 is CASSEAQGFSGNTIYF. CDR3 coding DNA: TGTGCCAGCAGTGAAGCGCAAGGCTTCTCTGGAAACACCATATATTTT. The chain joins TRBV2 to TRBJ1-3; the D is unclear. CDR3 size: 16 residues. Germline loops: CDR1 SNHLY, CDR2 FYNNEI. The ends were cut back, 0 bases at V and 0 bases at J, with 9 bases in the middle.

This sequence joins TRBV20-1 and TRBJ2-5; 7 bases match TRBD2. CDR3 length: 13 amino acids. J gave up 7 bases and V 1 base, and 6 bases lay outside the gene matches. Germline-derived CDR1 and CDR2 are DFQATT and SNEGSKA (reference sequence). CDR3 sequence: CSARGEGGGTQYF. The CDR3, as DNA: TGCAGTGCTAGAGGAGAAGGCGGGGGGACCCAGTACTTC.

The chain links TRBV19 to TRBJ1-6; D ambiguous. From germline, CDR1 is LNHDA and CDR2 SQIVND (reference sequence). The CDR3 length is 17 residues. V was clipped by 5 bases and J by 5 bases, with 19 bases between them. CDR3 sequence: CASSLLWVGKNNSPLHF. The CDR3, as DNA: TGTGCCAGTAGTCTGCTTTGGGTCGGGAAGAATAATTCACCCCTCCACTTT.

This clonotype occurred once. The J gene is TRBJ1-2, the V gene TRBV11-2; perhaps TRBD1 as D (5 bases). Trimming cost V 4 bases and J 1 base, with 22 bases left between them. The CDR3 sequence is 18 residues long. CDR1 is SGHAT and CDR2 is FQNNGV in the germline V gene. Written as DNA, the CDR3 is TGTGCCAGCAGCTCCCTCGTGGGACGAGCGATTGATAACTATGGCTACACCTTC. It encodes CASSSLVGRAIDNYGYTF.

Sample share makes this clonotype medium-sized. As DNA, the CDR3 is TGTGCCAGCAGCCGGAACCCCGGGACCGCCTACGAGCAGTACTTC. Protein product: CASSRNPGTAYEQYF. This chain links TRBV6-1 with TRBJ2-7, with D perhaps given as TRBD1 or TRBD2 (5 bases each). This CDR3 is 15 amino acids long. The V and J ends lost 6 bases and 2 bases respectively, with 17 bases between them. Germline V CDR1 and CDR2: MNHNS, SASEGT.

This clonotype was observed a handful of times. The chain carries TRBV11-3 and TRBJ2-7; 7 positions match TRBD1. After removal of 5 bases from V and 3 bases from J, the junction contained 7 bases not matched to a gene. CDR1 and CDR2 from the germline V gene are SGHNT and YENEEA. The CDR3 loop spans 14 amino acids. The CDR3 bases are TGTGCCAGCAGCCACCCGGGACAGTACTACGAGCAGTACTTC. It yields the protein CASSHPGQYYEQYF. Full variable domain (remainder filled in from reference TRBV11-3 and TRBJ2-7): EAGVVQSPRYKIIEKKQPVAFWCNPISGHNTLYWYLQNLGQGPELLIRYENEEAVDDSQLPKDRFSAERLKGVDSTLKIQPAELGDSAVYLCASSHPGQYYEQYFGPGTRLTVT.

The J gene is TRBJ1-3, the V gene TRBV5-6; 10 bases line up with TRBD1. The V gene end was trimmed by 3 bases and the J gene end by 4 bases; junction bases not matched to a gene: 1. The CDR3 spans 14 residues. Per the germline V gene, CDR1 is SGHDT and CDR2 is YYEEEE. CDR3 protein: CASSWGQGGNTIYF. DNA for the CDR3: TGTGCCAGCAGCTGGGGACAGGGGGGAAACACCATATATTTT.

The gene calls are TRBV11-3 and TRBJ1-2; 7 bases are shared with TRBD1. The CDR3 runs 18 residues. Trimming took 4 bases from V and 1 from J; bases not matched to a gene: 15. CDR1 and CDR2 from the germline V gene are SGHNT and YENEEA. The chain's CDR3 is CASSSSRDRKFRNYGYTF. As DNA, the CDR3 is TGTGCCAGCAGCTCCAGCCGGGACAGAAAATTTCGTAACTATGGCTACACCTTC. The full variable domain, completed using reference TRBV11-3 and TRBJ1-2, is EAGVVQSPRYKIIEKKQPVAFWCNPISGHNTLYWYLQNLGQGPELLIRYENEEAVDDSQLPKDRFSAERLKGVDSTLKIQPAELGDSAVYLCASSSSRDRKFRNYGYTFGSGTRLTVV.